The next 2 T cell receptor beta chains were all read from a single sample in a study of cytomegalovirus exposure and HLA in healthy donors. 13 Jbeta primers and 60 Vbeta primers were used for the PCR. Profiled with immunoSEQ multiplex PCR; TCRdb holds only in-frame clones, not every one. The sample carries 150,000 to 160,000 clones, roughly 77% recorded once. The source material was PBMCs. Receptors originate from a man younger than 40 in good health and CMV-seropositive.

The chain has TRBV5-4 and TRBJ1-3, with a possible D match to TRBD1 (6 bases). This CDR3 comprises 15 residues. With 0 bases removed from V and 0 bases from J, the gap between germline ends came to 7 bases. The germline gives CDR1 SGHNT, CDR2 YYREEE (reference sequence). The CDR3 loop reads CASSLGTVSGNTIYF. The DNA of the CDR3 is TGTGCCAGCAGCTTGGGGACAGTCTCTGGAAACACCATATATTTT. The whole variable domain, remainder taken from reference TRBV5-4 and TRBJ1-3, is ETGVTQSPTHLIKTRGQQVTLRCSSQSGHNTVSWYQQALGQGPQFIFQYYREEENGRGNFPPRFSGLQFPNYSSELNVNALELDDSALYLCASSLGTVSGNTIYFGEGSWLTVV.

There are a few counts of this clone. The chain has TRBV5-1 and TRBJ2-1; the match to TRBD2 covers 11 bases. J lost 5 bases, V lost 4 bases, and 5 bases had no gene match. The CDR3 is made up of 15 amino acids. Germline V gives CDR1 SGHRS, CDR2 YFSETQ. In nucleotides, the CDR3 is TGCGCCAGCAGCCGGTCACTAGCGGGAGACAATGAGCAGTTCTTC. This sequence encodes CASSRSLAGDNEQFF.